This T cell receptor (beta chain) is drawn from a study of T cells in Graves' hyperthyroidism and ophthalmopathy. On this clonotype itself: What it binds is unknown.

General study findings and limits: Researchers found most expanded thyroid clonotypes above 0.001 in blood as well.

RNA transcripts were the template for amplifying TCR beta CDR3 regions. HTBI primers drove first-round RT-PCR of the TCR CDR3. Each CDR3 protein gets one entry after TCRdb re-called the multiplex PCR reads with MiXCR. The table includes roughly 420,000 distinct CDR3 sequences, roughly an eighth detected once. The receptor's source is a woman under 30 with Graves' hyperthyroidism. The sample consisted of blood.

CDR3 sequence: CASSLDPGTPSSYEQYF. CDR3 nucleotide sequence: TGCGCCAGCAGCTTGGATCCCGGGACACCGAGCTCCTACGAGCAGTACTTC. This chain uses TRBV5-1 with TRBJ2-7, with D maybe TRBD1 (6 bases). CDR1 SGHRS and CDR2 YFSETQ come from the germline V gene. This CDR3 contains 17 residues. Trimming stripped 0 bases from V and 0 bases from J, with 16 bases between.